These 29 T cell receptor beta chains share one sample of origin, sequenced in a study of tumor-infiltrating lymphocytes in primary liver carcinoma. With approximately 500 ng total RNA as template and a constant-region primer, TCR beta cDNA was made. Investigators got TCR beta libraries out of three nested multiplex PCR rounds, done with slightly modified ARM-PCR. Each of the first two PCR rounds ran approximately 10 cycles with TRBV1-TRBV30 forward and C-beta reverse primers. TCRdb independently ran MiXCR on the multiplex PCR reads; one entry per CDR3 protein. The sample contains about 330,000 distinct CDR3 sequences, roughly two thirds of which appear only once. The authors took blood RNA from unsorted whole blood and also extracted germline DNA. Sequencing was performed on peripheral blood. Source of these receptors: a middle-aged man with primary liver carcinoma and hepatitis B virus infection.

Concerning this clonotype: No conserved phenylalanine or tryptophan ends this CDR3, so it is likely a read error. The limits of the CDR3 on the DNA are not certain, so only TCRdb's listed CDR3 is given. The V gene is TRBV11-2, the J gene TRBJ2-7; TRBD1, the table's D call, lacks a check against the DNA. Germline assignment: CDR1 SGHAT and CDR2 FQNNGV. Counting both end residues, the CDR3 totals 14 amino acids. This chain's CDR3 is CASSSQTGSYEKYL.

This clonotype was seen just once. Since a much larger clone is just one base distant, this may be a read error. V and J are TRBV6-6 and TRBJ2-7; 7 positions match TRBD1. The CDR3 loop spans 12 amino acids. Germline V gene sequence: CDR1 MNHNY, CDR2 SVGAGI (reference sequence). The CDR3 coding sequence is TGTGTCAGCAGTTCCTACAGGGGTGGGCAGTACTTC. Translating it yields CVSSSYRGGQYF.

Comments on this clonotype: The conserved phenylalanine or tryptophan is not found at the CDR3 terminus, so this likely reflects a read error. The V and J genes are TRBV11-2 and TRBJ2-2; D remains unclear. Per the germline V gene, CDR1 is SGHAT and CDR2 is FQNNGV. CDR3 length equals 11 residues. CDR3 amino acids: CASSLDGELFI. CDR3 nucleotides: TGTGCCAGCAGCTTAGATGGGGAACTGTTTATT.

The J gene is TRBJ2-5, the V gene TRBV5-1; D call uncertain. Trimming removed 7 bases from V and 4 bases from J, with 20 bases in between. The CDR3 is made up of 15 amino acids. Germline lookup yields CDR1 SGHRS and CDR2 YFSETQ. CDR3 sequence (DNA): TGCGCCAGCGGATCAGACGGAAAAACGGGAGAGACCCAGTACTTC. Translating it yields CASGSDGKTGETQYF.

This clonotype turned up a few times. This sequence joins TRBV7-8 and TRBJ2-7, with D perhaps matching TRBD1 (5 bases). V gave up 8 bases and J gave up 4 bases, with 15 bases separating them. This CDR3 is built from 13 residues. Germline assignment: CDR1 SGHVS and CDR2 FQNEAQ. This CDR3 is CASQGEIRYEQYF. The CDR3 bases are TGTGCCAGCCAAGGGGAAATACGATACGAGCAGTACTTC.

This clonotype was seen once. This likely comes from a read error, as the CDR3 has no conserved phenylalanine or tryptophan at its end. The V gene is TRBV4-3, the J gene TRBJ2-2, with D possibly being TRBD2 (6 bases). Looked up from germline, CDR1 is LGHNA and CDR2 is YSLEER. Trimming removed 0 bases at V and 7 bases at J, with 15 bases between. This CDR3 comprises 16 residues. CDR3 in amino acids: CASSQDIAGGVGELFY. The CDR3 DNA is TGCGCCAGCAGCCAAGATATAGCTGGAGGGGTCGGGGAGCTGTTTTAT.

In regard to this clonotype: The junction departs from germline at one end; a sequencing error may be responsible. The V gene is TRBV12-3 or TRBV12-4, the J gene TRBJ2-3; 8 nucleotides align to TRBD2. This CDR3 contains 14 residues. CDR3 region: CASCPGTRPDTQYF. The CDR3, as DNA: TGTGCCAGCTGTCCCGGGACTAGGCCAGATACGCAATATTTT.

This clonotype occurred a few times. This may be a read error, as it is one base from a much larger clone. The chain combines TRBV6-2 or TRBV6-3 with TRBJ2-1; TRBD2 might be the D (5 bases). This CDR3 has 12 amino acids. Germline V CDR1 and CDR2: MNHEY, SVGEGT. CDR3 residues: CASSWAGNEQLF. In DNA form, the CDR3 reads TGTGCCAGCAGTTGGGCCGGGAATGAGCAGCTCTTC.

On this clonotype: The junction departs from germline at one end; a sequencing error may be responsible. V is TRBV5-1 and J is TRBJ2-3, with D perhaps TRBD2 (5 bases). The CDR3 length is 13 residues. In germline, CDR1 is SGHRS, CDR2 YFSETQ. The CDR3 bases are TGCGACAGCAGCCGACCGGGCGGGGATACGCAGTATTTT. Its protein is CDSSRPGGDTQYF.

For this clonotype: Since the CDR3 does not end with the conserved phenylalanine or tryptophan, this likely comes from a read error. The chain combines TRBV11-1 with TRBJ2-5; D ambiguous. Deletions cut 3 bases from V and 5 bases from J, with 7 bases between. Germline CDR1 reads SGHAT; CDR2 reads FQDESV (reference sequence). This CDR3 has 12 residues. The CDR3 region is CASSFGRETQYC. Written as DNA, the CDR3 is TGTGCCAGCAGCTTTGGCCGTGAGACCCAGTACTGC.

About this clonotype itself: One end of the junction does not line up with germline, which may come from a read error. The CDR3 spells CDSSTRRGRFNEQFF. CDR3 nucleotides: TGTGACAGCAGCACTCGACGGGGACGATTTAATGAGCAGTTCTTC. The V call is TRBV11-2, the J call TRBJ2-1; D assignment may be TRBD1 or TRBD2 (5 bases each). This CDR3 region has 15 residues. Germline values: CDR1 SGHAT, CDR2 FQNNGV.

This clonotype was observed a handful of times. CDR3 bases: TGTGCCATCAGGAGACCAGGGGGCGCTTTTGGTGAAGCTTTCTTT. Its translation is CAIRRPGGAFGEAFF. The chain combines TRBV10-3 with TRBJ1-1; 8 positions match TRBD1. Germline loops: CDR1 ENHRY, CDR2 SYGVKD. This CDR3 comprises 15 residues. J was trimmed by 7 bases and V by 6 bases; bases with no gene match: 13.

With regard to this clonotype: A single base separates this from a much larger clone, so it may be a read error. This likely comes from a read error, as the CDR3 has no conserved phenylalanine or tryptophan at its end. The chain carries TRBV10-2 and TRBJ2-7, with D possibly being TRBD1 (6 bases). CDR1 and CDR2 (germline): WSHSY, SAAADI. Trimming removed 7 bases from V and 1 base from J, with 11 bases in between. The CDR3 length is 13 residues. CDR3 nucleotide sequence: TGCGCCAGCACTGGAGACAGGTCCTACGAGCAGTACTAC. It yields the protein CASTGDRSYEQYY.

A word on this clonotype: At one end, the junction sequence differs from germline, possibly due to a read error. J is TRBJ1-2 and V is TRBV29-1; D is unclear. The germline gives CDR1 SQVTM, CDR2 ANQGSEA. This CDR3 spans 14 amino acids. The chain's CDR3 is CSVAWTDHNYSYTF. The CDR3 bases are TGCAGCGTTGCGTGGACGGACCATAACTATAGCTACACTTTC.

This clonotype has a count of ten or more. V is TRBV12-3 or TRBV12-4 and J is TRBJ1-1, with 8 bases that match TRBD1. Trimming removed 2 bases from V and 4 bases from J; junction bases left unmatched: 6. This CDR3 spans 15 amino acids. The chain's CDR3 is CASSLIRGRVTEAFF. The DNA for the CDR3 is TGTGCCAGCAGTTTAATCAGGGGGCGCGTCACTGAAGCTTTCTTT.

For this clonotype: A much larger clone differs from this one at a single base, so this may be a read error. This sequence joins TRBV4-2 and TRBJ2-1, with 14 bases lining up with TRBD2. This CDR3 is built from 17 residues. The germline V gene encodes CDR1 LGHNA and CDR2 YNFKEQ. V was clipped by 4 bases and J by 8 bases; unmatched bases: 10. The CDR3 spells CASSRVWGTSGSYEQFF. The CDR3 region has the DNA TGTGCCAGCAGCCGAGTCTGGGGGACTAGCGGGAGCTATGAGCAGTTCTTC.

Points on this clonotype: Relative to the germline gene, one junction end is altered; a read error may explain this. V usage is TRBV4-2 and J usage is TRBJ2-7, with a possible D match to TRBD1 (6 bases). The CDR3 has 15 amino acids. Germline CDR1 LGHNA, CDR2 YNFKEQ. The CDR3 is CASSQARGKTYVQYF. CDR3 coding DNA: TGTGCCAGCAGCCAAGCCAGGGGAAAGACCTACGTGCAGTACTTC.

For this clonotype: One base away lies a much larger clone, so this may be a sequencing read error. This chain joins TRBV6-7 and TRBJ2-1, with unresolved D. TRBV6-7 belongs to the ORF category, with a function that is uncertain. CDR3 length: 14 amino acids. CDR3 DNA sequence: TGTGCCAGCAGTTACTCTACCTTTACGTCTGAGCAGTTATTC. It translates to CASSYSTFTSEQLF.

To note about this clonotype: The CDR3 end shows no conserved phenylalanine or tryptophan, and so a read error is likely. V usage is TRBV29-1 and J usage is TRBJ2-4; 7 nucleotides align to TRBD1. The junction had 0 bases not matched to a gene; V was cut back by 4 bases and J by 6 bases. In germline, CDR1 is SQVTM, CDR2 ANQGSEA. The CDR3 runs 11 residues. The CDR3, as DNA: TGCAGCGTTGGACAGGGAAACATTCAGTACTTA. Translated, it gives CSVGQGNIQYL.

For this clonotype: The junction and the germline gene differ at one end; a read error may be behind it. The J gene is TRBJ2-3, the V gene TRBV5-4; no clear D. CDR1 and CDR2 from the germline V gene are SGHNT and YYREEE (reference sequence). This CDR3 spans 16 amino acids. The CDR3 region has the DNA TGTGCCAACAGCTCCGATCGGGTGGGGAGCACAGATACGCAGTATTTT. This translates into CANSSDRVGSTDTQYF.

The CDR3 DNA follows: TGTGCCAGCAGGGGACAGACCTATAATTCACCCCTCCACTTT. Amino acid sequence: CASRGQTYNSPLHF. The V gene is TRBV28, the J gene TRBJ1-6; 7 bases fit TRBD1. The ends lost 6 bases at V and 2 bases at J; junction bases unmatched: 1. This CDR3 comprises 14 residues. The germline V gene has CDR1 MDHEN and CDR2 SYDVKM. The entire variable domain, with the rest obtained from reference TRBV28 and TRBJ1-6, is as follows: DVKVTQSSRYLVKRTGEKVFLECVQDMDHENMFWYRQDPGLGLRLIYFSYDVKMKEKGDIPEGYSVSREKKERFSLILESASTNQTSMYLCASRGQTYNSPLHFGNGTRLTVT.

The table lists this clonotype with a count of one. At one of its ends the junction is not consistent with the germline gene, which may arise from a read error. This chain connects TRBV11-2 to TRBJ1-2; the match to TRBD1 covers 9 bases. The CDR3 sequence is 15 residues long. The germline CDR1 and CDR2 sequences are SGHAT and FQNNGV. The CDR3 loop reads CASSYTGGSSSGYTF. The DNA of the CDR3 is TGTGCCAGTAGCTATACAGGGGGCTCCTCTTCTGGCTACACCTTC. Combining the CDR3 with reference TRBV11-2 and TRBJ1-2 gives the whole variable domain EAGVAQSPRYKIIEKRQSVAFWCNPISGHATLYWYQQILGQGPKLLIQFQNNGVVDDSQLPKDRFSAERLKGVDSTLKIQPAKLEDSAVYLCASSYTGGSSSGYTFGSGTRLTVV.

The rearrangement joins TRBV4-1 to TRBJ2-7; D gene ambiguous. CDR1 is MGHRA, CDR2 YSYEKL, per germline. Between the trimmed V and J ends, which lost 0 bases and 5 bases, there was a span of 14 bases. The CDR3 extends over 15 amino acids. CDR3 DNA: TGCGCCAGCAGCCAAGATCACCCCTGGAGCGACGAGCAGTACTTC. It translates to CASSQDHPWSDEQYF.

This clonotype was found a few times. The chain joins TRBV7-8 to TRBJ1-2; 9 nucleotides line up with TRBD1. With 1 base clipped from V and 7 bases from J, the junction kept 10 bases outside the gene matches. The CDR3 contains 16 residues. CDR1 is SGHVS and CDR2 is FQNEAQ in the germline V gene. The CDR3, as DNA: TGTGCCAGCAGCTTAGAGGGACAGGGCAACCCTCCTGGCTACACCTTC. The encoded protein is CASSLEGQGNPPGYTF.

A remark on this clonotype: This may be a read error: a much more frequent sequence differs by one nucleotide. The CDR3 sequence: CTSSHRGSNQPQHF. The CDR3 DNA reads as TGTACCAGCAGCCACAGGGGTAGCAATCAGCCCCAGCATTTT. The rearrangement uses TRBV6-1 and TRBJ1-5; 7 bases are shared with TRBD1. CDR3 length equals 14 residues. Germline assignment: CDR1 MNHNS and CDR2 SASEGT.

With regard to this clonotype: The final CDR3 position lacks the conserved phenylalanine or tryptophan, pointing to a likely read error. This rearrangement joins TRBV10-2 to TRBJ2-1; D might be TRBD2 (6 bases). Trimming shortened V by 6 bases and J by 9 bases, and 15 bases separated the two germline ends. CDR1 is WSHSY, CDR2 SAAADI, per germline. CDR3 length: 13 residues. The DNA for the CDR3 is TGCGCCAGCAGGGGGGGTAGCGAAGGTGAGCAGTTCTCC. It is translated as CASRGGSEGEQFS.

This sequence joins TRBV7-9 and TRBJ1-2; D remains ambiguous. The CDR3 is made up of 12 amino acids. V shed 6 bases and J shed 7 bases, with 12 bases lying between them. Germline CDR1 SEHNR, CDR2 FQNEAQ (reference sequence). The CDR3 DNA reads TGTGCCAGCAGTATAGACCCTAGTGGCTACACCTTC. Translating gives CASSIDPSGYTF.

In this sample, this clonotype turned up a few times. At one of its ends the junction is not consistent with the germline gene, which may arise from a read error. Written as DNA, the CDR3 is TGTGCCAGCAGCTCTCAGGGTTACGGGGAGCTGCTTTTT. This encodes CASSSQGYGELLF. J is TRBJ2-2 and V is TRBV5-4; either TRBD1 or TRBD2 may supply D (5 bases each). Germline CDR1 SGHNT, CDR2 YYREEE (reference sequence). The CDR3 runs to 13 residues. Supplemented by reference TRBV5-4 and TRBJ2-2, the full variable domain reads ETGVTQSPTHLIKTRGQQVTLRCSSQSGHNTVSWYQQALGQGPQFIFQYYREEENGRGNFPPRFSGLQFPNYSSELNVNALELDDSALYLCASSSQGYGELLFGEGSRLTVL.

The rearrangement links TRBV5-1 to TRBJ2-1; 7 bases fit TRBD2. The germline V gene encodes CDR1 SGHRS and CDR2 YFSETQ. The CDR3 sequence is 15 residues long. Losses at the gene ends were 4 bases for V and 3 bases for J; bases not matched to a gene: 7. The CDR3 bases are TGCGCCAGCAGCCCTAGCGGTCGCTTCTACAATGAGCAGTTCTTC. This encodes CASSPSGRFYNEQFF. The variable domain in full, with the rest retrieved from reference TRBV5-1 and TRBJ2-1, is KAGVTQTPRYLIKTRGQQVTLSCSPISGHRSVSWYQQTPGQGLQFLFEYFSETQRNKGNFPGRFSGRQFSNSRSEMNVSTLELGDSALYLCASSPSGRFYNEQFFGPGTRLTVL.